A selection of T cell receptor beta chains follows, all from one sample in a study of monozygotic twins with inflammatory bowel disease. From the 5' RACE reads, TCRdb lists one entry per CDR3 protein and no DNA. The record lists about 160,000 distinct CDR3 sequences, of which the ten most abundant hold roughly 2.6%. Sequencing was done on a sample of blood. The receptor set was obtained from a human donor with ulcerative colitis or Crohn's disease, or a healthy co-twin of an affected twin (not recorded which). The CDR3 runs from the conserved cysteine through the conserved F or W. The order of the fields is J gene, V gene, CDR3 protein.

>TRBJ2-7|TRBV28
CASSSGTGTYEQYF
>TRBJ1-1|TRBV29-1
CSVYLGQGRTEAFF
>TRBJ2-7|TRBV19
CASSPGAEGYEQYF
>TRBJ2-1|TRBV20-1
CSARDSRRENEQFF
>TRBJ2-3|TRBV27
CASCLHRGTDTQYF
>TRBJ1-5|TRBV19
CASHREGGISNQPQHF
>TRBJ2-1|TRBV3-1
CASSQDAGVLIEQFF
>TRBJ2-1|TRBV7-8
CASTRGAARYNEQFF
>TRBJ2-2|TRBV4-2
CASSGGGQGYAGELFF
>TRBJ2-3|TRBV5-1
CASSSDSFPGDTQYF
>TRBJ2-7|TRBV27
CASSWGQGMGYEQYF
>TRBJ2-1|TRBV5-1
CASSWTGGAYNEQFF
>TRBJ2-1|TRBV20-1
CSVRRGSSYNEQFF
>TRBJ1-2|TRBV5-1
CASSSGDRNYGYTF
>TRBJ2-5|TRBV5-1
CASKLLGQETQYF
>TRBJ2-7|TRBV5-4
CASSLGAGVYEQYF
>TRBJ2-1|TRBV12-3/TRBV12-4
CASSLVVLDNEQFF
>TRBJ2-1|TRBV7-2
CASRSTPGHIINEQFF